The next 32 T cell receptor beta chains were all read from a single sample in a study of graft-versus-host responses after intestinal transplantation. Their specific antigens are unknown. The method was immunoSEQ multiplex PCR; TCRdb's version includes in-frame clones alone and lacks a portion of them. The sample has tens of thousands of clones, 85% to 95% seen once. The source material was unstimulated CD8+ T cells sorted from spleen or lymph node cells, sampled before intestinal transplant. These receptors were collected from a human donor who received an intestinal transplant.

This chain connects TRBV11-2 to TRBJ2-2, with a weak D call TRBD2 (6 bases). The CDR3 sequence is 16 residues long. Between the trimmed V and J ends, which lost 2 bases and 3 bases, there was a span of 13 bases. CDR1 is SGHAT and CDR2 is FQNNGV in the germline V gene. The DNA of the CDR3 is TGTGCCAGCAGCTTATCAAACGGAGGGGACACCGGGGAGCTGTTTTTT. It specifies CASSLSNGGDTGELFF.

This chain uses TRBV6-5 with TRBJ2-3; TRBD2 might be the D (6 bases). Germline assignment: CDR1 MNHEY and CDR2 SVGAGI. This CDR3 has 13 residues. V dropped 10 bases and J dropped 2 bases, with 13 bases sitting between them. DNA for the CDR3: TGTGCCAAAACGGGACTCAACACAGATACGCAGTATTTT. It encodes CAKTGLNTDTQYF.

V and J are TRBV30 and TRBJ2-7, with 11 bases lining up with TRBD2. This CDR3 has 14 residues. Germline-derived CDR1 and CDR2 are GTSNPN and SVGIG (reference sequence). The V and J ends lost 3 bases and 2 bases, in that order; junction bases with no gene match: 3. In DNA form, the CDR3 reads TGTGCCTGGAGCAGACTAGCGGGAACCTACGAGCAGTACTTC. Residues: CAWSRLAGTYEQYF.

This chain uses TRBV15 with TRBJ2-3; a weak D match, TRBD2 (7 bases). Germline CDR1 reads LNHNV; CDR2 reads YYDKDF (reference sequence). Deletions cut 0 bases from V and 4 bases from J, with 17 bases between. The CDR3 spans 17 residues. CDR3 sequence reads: CATSRDRTEGGPDTQYF. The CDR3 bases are TGTGCCACCAGCAGAGACAGAACTGAGGGGGGGCCAGATACGCAGTATTTT.

CDR3 DNA: TGTGCCTGGAGTCGGGATTACGCAGATACGCAGTATTTT. Amino acids: CAWSRDYADTQYF. The chain recombines TRBV30 with TRBJ2-3; TRBD2 might be the D (5 bases). Germline assignment: CDR1 GTSNPN and CDR2 SVGIG (reference sequence). Trimming pared 2 bases from V and 4 bases from J, leaving 10 bases between. The CDR3 is 13 residues long.

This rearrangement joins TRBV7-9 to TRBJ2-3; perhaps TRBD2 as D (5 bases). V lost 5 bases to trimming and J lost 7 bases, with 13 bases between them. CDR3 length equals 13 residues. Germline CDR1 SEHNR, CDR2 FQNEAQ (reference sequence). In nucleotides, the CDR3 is TGTGCCAGCAGCGACGCTAGGGAGCATACGCAGTATTTT. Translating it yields CASSDAREHTQYF.

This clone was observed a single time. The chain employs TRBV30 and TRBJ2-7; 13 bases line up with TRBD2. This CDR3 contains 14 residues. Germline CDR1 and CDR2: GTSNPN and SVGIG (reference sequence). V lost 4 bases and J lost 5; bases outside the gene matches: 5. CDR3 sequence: CAWTGGTSGNEQYF. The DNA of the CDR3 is TGTGCCTGGACTGGGGGGACTAGCGGGAACGAGCAGTACTTC.

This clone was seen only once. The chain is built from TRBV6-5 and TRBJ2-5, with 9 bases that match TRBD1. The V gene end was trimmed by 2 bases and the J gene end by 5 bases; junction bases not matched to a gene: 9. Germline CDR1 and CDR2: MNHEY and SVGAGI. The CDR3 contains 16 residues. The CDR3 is CASSYTSYRGRETQYF. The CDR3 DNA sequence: TGTGCCAGCAGTTACACCTCATACAGGGGGCGTGAGACCCAGTACTTC.

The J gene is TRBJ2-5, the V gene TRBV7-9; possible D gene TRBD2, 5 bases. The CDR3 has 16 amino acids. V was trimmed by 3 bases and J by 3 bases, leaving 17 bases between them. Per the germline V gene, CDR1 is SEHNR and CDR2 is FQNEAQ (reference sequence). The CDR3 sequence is CASSFSVRETKETQYF. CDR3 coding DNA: TGTGCCAGCAGCTTTAGCGTGCGAGAGACGAAAGAGACCCAGTACTTC.

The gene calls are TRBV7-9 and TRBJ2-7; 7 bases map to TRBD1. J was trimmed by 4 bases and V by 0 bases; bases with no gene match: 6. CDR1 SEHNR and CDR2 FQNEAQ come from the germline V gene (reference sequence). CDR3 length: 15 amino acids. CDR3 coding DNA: TGTGCCAGCAGCTTAGCAGGGACAGTCTTGTACGAGCAGTACTTC. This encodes CASSLAGTVLYEQYF.

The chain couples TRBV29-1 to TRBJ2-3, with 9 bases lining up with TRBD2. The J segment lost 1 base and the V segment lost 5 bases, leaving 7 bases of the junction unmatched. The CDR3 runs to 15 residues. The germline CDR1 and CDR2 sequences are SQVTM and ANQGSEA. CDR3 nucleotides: TGCAGCGTTCGATTAGCGGGAGATCGCACAGATACGCAGTATTTT. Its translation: CSVRLAGDRTDTQYF.

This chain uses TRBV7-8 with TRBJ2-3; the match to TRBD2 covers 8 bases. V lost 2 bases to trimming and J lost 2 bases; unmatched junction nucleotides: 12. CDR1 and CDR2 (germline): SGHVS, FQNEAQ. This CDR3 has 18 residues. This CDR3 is CASSLPAGAETSTDTQYF. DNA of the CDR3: TGTGCCAGCAGCTTACCAGCGGGGGCAGAAACGTCCACAGATACGCAGTATTTT.

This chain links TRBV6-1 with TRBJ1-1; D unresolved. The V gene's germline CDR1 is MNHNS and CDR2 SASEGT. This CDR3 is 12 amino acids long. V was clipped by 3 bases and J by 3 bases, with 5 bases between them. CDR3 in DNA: TGTGCCAGCAGTGATGAGTACACTGAAGCTTTCTTT. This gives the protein CASSDEYTEAFF.

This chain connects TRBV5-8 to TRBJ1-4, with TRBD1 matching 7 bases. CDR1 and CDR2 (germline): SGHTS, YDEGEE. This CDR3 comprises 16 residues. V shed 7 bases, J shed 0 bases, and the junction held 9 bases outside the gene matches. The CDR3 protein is CASQGQNLATNEKLFF. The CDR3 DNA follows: TGTGCCAGCCAGGGACAGAACCTAGCAACTAATGAAAAACTGTTTTTT.

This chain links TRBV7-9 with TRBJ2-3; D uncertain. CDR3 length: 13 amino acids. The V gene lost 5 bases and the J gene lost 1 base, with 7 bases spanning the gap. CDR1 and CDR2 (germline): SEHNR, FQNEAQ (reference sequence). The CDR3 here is CASSPAGTDTQYF. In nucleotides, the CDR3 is TGTGCCAGCAGCCCCGCGGGCACAGATACGCAGTATTTT.

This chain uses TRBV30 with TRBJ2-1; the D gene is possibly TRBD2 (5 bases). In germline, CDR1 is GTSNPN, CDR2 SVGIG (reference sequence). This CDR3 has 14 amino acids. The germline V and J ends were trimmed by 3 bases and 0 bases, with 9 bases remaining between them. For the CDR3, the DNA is TGTGCCTGGAGGGAGGATAACTCCTACAATGAGCAGTTCTTC. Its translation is CAWREDNSYNEQFF.

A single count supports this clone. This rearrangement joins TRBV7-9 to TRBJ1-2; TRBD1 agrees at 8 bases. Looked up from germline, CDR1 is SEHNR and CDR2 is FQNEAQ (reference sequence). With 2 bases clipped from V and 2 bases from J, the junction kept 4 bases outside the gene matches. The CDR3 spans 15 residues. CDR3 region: CASSLQGATNYGYTF. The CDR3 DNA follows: TGTGCCAGCAGCTTACAGGGGGCGACAAACTATGGCTACACCTTC. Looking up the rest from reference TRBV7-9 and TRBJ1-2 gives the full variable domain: DTGVSQNPRHKITKRGQNVTFRCDPISEHNRLYWYRQTLGQGPEFLTYFQNEAQLEKSRLLSDRFSAERPKGSFSTLEIQRTEQGDSAMYLCASSLQGATNYGYTFGSGTRLTVV.

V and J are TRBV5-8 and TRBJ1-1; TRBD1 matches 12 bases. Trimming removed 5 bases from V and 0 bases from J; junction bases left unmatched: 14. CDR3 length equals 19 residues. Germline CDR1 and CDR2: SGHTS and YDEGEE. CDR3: CASRPIISGTGGMNTEAFF. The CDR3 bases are TGTGCCAGCAGACCCATCATCTCCGGGACAGGGGGCATGAACACTGAAGCTTTCTTT.

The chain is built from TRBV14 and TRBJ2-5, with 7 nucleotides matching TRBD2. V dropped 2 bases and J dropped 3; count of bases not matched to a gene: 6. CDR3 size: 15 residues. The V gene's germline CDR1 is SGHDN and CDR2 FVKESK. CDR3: CASSQFRGDEETQYF. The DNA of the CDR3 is TGTGCCAGCAGCCAATTTCGGGGGGACGAAGAGACCCAGTACTTC.

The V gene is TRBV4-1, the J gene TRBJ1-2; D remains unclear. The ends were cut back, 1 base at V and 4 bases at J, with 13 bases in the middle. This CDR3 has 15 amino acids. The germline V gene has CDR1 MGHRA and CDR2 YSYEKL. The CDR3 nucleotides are TGCGCCAGCAGCCAAGTCCCAGGCACCGCCTATGGCTACACCTTC. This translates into CASSQVPGTAYGYTF.

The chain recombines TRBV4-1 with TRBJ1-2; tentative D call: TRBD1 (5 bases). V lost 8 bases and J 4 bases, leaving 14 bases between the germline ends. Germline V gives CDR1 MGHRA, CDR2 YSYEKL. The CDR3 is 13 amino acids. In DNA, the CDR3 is TGCGCCAGCGGGCCTAGGGGCGGCTATGGCTACACCTTC. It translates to CASGPRGGYGYTF.

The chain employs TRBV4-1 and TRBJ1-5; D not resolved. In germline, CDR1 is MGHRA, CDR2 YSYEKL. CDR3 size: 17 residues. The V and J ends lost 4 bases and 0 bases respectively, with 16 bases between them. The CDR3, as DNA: TGCGCCAGCAGCCCGGGAGCCCAGTACAATAGCAATCAGCCCCAGCATTTT. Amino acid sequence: CASSPGAQYNSNQPQHF.

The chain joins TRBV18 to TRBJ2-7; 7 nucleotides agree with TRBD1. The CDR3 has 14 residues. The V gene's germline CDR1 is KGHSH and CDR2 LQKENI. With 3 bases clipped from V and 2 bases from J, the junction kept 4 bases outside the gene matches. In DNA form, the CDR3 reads TGTGCCAGCTCACCCGCCGGGACAGCCTACGAGCAGTACTTC. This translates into CASSPAGTAYEQYF.

The CDR3 DNA is TGTGCCAGCAGCAACCCGGACAAGGATGAGCAGTTCTTC. It encodes CASSNPDKDEQFF. V gene TRBV11-3 combines with J gene TRBJ2-1; possibly TRBD1 for D (5 bases). Between the trimmed V and J ends, which lost 5 bases and 8 bases, there was a span of 13 bases. This CDR3 region has 13 residues. Germline CDR1 is SGHNT and CDR2 is YENEEA.

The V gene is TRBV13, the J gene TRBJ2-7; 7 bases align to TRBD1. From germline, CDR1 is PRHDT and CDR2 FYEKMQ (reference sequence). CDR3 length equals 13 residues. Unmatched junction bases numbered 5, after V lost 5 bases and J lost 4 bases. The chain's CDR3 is CASSPGTEYEQYF. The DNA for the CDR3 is TGTGCCAGCAGCCCAGGGACAGAATACGAGCAGTACTTC.

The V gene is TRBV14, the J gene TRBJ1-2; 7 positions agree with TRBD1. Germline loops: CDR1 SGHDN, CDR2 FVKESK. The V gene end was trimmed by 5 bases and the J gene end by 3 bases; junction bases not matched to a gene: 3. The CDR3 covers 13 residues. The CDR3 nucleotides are TGTGCCAGCAGCAGGGGACAGCACTATGGCTACACCTTC. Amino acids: CASSRGQHYGYTF.

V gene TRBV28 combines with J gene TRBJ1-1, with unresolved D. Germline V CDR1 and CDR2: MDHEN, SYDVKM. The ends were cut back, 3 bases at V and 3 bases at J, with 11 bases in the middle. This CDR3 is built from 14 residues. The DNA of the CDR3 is TGTGCCAGCAGTTTCGCCCAGGAGGACACTGAAGCTTTCTTT. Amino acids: CASSFAQEDTEAFF.

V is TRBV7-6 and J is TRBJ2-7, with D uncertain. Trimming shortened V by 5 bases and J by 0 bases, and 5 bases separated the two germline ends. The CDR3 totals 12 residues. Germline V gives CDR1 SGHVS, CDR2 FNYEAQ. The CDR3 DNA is TGTGCCAGCAGCCCCAACTCCTACGAGCAGTACTTC. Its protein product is CASSPNSYEQYF.

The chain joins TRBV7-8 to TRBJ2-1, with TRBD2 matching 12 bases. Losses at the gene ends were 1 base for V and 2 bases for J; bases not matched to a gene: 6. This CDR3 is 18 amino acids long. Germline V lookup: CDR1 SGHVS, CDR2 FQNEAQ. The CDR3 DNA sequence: TGTGCCAGCAGCTTAGTAGGGCTAGCGGGGGGGACCTACAATGAGCAGTTCTTC. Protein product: CASSLVGLAGGTYNEQFF.

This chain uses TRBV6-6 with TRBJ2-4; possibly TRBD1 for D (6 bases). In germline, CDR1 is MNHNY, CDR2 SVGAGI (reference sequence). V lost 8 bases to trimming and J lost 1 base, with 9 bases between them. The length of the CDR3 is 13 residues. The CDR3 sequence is CASETGAKNIQYF. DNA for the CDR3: TGTGCCAGCGAAACAGGGGCCAAAAACATTCAGTACTTC.

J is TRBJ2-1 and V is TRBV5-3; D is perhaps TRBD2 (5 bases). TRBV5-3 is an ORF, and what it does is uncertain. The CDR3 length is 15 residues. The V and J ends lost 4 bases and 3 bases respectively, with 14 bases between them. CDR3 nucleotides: TGTGCCAGAAGCCCCGGGAAGCCGCACTACAATGAGCAGTTCTTC. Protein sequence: CARSPGKPHYNEQFF.

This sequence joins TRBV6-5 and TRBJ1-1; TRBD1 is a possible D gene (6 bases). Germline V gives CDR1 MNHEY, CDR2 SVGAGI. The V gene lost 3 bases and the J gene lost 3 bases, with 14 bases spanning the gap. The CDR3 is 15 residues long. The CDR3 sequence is CASSYGQFGDTEAFF. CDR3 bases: TGTGCCAGCAGTTATGGACAGTTCGGGGACACTGAAGCTTTCTTT.